Sequencing of this T cell receptor (beta chain) was carried out in a study of CD8+ T cells in alopecia areata. Sequencing templates came from extracted RNA that was reverse transcribed into cDNA. Sequenced by immunoSEQ multiplex PCR; TCRdb stores in-frame clones only, minus some. The profile shows more than 200,000 clones, 50% to 75% of them singletons. Treatment defined: oral pan-JAK inhibitor, 5-10 mg twice daily. Researchers took lesional scalp punch biopsies and peripheral blood from people who were alopecia areata patients. Findings and caveats of the study: As there was one nonresponder, how baseline CD8+ expansion relates to response remains uncertain. Treatment with tofacitinib significantly lowered scalp clonality and reduced expanded CD8+ clones among the top 100.

For this clone: Its specificity is unknown.

The receptor was isolated from a human donor with alopecia areata. Sample: CD4+ T cells sorted from blood, taken at week 4, from a patient treated with tofacitinib.

The DNA for the CDR3 is TGTGCCAGCAGCTCTGTAGCGGGGGGGCTATACAATGAGCAGTTCTTC. Translating gives CASSSVAGGLYNEQFF. The V and J genes are TRBV7-8 and TRBJ2-1; TRBD2 agrees at 11 bases. This CDR3 region has 16 residues. J was trimmed by 4 bases and V by 4 bases; bases with no gene match: 6. Looked up from germline, CDR1 is SGHVS and CDR2 is FQNEAQ. Complete variable domain (other parts from reference TRBV7-8 and TRBJ2-1): GAGVSQSPRYKVAKRGQDVALRCDPISGHVSLFWYQQALGQGPEFLTYFQNEAQLDKSGLPSDRFFAERPEGSVSTLKIQRTQQEDSAVYLCASSSVAGGLYNEQFFGPGTRLTVL.